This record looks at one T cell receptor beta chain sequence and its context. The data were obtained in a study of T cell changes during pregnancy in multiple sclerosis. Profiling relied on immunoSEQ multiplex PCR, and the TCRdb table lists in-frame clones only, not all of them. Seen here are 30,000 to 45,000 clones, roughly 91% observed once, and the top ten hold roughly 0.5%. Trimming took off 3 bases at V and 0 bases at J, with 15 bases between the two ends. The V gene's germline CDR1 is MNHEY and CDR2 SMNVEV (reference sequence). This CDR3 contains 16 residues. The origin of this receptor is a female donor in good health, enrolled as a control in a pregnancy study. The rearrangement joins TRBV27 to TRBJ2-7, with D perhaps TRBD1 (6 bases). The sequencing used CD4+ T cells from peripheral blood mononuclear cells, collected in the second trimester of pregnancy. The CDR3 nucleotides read TGTGCCAGCAGTTTCCGTTTGGGGACACTCTCCTACGAGCAGTACTTC. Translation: CASSFRLGTLSYEQYF.